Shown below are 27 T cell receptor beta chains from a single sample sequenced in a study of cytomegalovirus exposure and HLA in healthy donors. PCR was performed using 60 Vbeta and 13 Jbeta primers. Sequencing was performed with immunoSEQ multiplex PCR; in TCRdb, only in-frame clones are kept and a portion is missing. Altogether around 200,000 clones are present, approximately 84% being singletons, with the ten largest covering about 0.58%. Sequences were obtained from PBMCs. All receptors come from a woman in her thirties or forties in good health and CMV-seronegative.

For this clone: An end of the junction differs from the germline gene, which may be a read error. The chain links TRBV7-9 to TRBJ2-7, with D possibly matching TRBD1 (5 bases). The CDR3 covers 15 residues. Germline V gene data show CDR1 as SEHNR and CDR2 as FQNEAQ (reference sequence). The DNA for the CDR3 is TGTGCCAGCAGTTTAGATCAAGTGTCCAGGGCCGAGCAGTACTTC. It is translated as CASSLDQVSRAEQYF.

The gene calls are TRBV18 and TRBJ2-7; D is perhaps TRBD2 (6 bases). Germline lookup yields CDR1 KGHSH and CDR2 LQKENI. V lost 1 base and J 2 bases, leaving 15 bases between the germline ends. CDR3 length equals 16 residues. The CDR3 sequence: CASSPRPGERPYEQYF. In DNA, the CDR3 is TGTGCCAGCTCACCACGTCCGGGGGAGAGACCCTACGAGCAGTACTTC.

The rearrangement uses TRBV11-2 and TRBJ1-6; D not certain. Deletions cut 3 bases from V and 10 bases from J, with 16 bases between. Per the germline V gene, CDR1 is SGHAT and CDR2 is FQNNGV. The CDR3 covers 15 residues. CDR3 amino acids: CASSFAVGGSSPLHF. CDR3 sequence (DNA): TGTGCCAGCAGCTTTGCTGTGGGAGGTAGCTCACCCCTCCACTTT.

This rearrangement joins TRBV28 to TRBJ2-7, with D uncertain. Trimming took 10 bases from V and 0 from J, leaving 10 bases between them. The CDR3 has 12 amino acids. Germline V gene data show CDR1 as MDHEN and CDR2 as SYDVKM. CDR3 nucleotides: TGTGCCACGCAGATGGCCTCCTACGAGCAGTACTTC. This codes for CATQMASYEQYF.

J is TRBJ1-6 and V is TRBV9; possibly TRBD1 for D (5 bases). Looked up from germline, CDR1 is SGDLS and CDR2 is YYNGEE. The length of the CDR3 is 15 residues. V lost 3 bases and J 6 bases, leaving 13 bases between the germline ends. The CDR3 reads CASSEGEGSNSPLHF. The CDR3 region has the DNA TGTGCCAGCAGCGAAGGGGAGGGGTCTAATTCACCCCTCCACTTT.

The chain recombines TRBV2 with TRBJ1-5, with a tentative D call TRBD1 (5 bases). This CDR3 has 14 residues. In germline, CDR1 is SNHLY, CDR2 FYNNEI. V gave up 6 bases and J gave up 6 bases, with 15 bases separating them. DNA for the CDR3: TGTGCCAGCAGGGCCTGGGGGGGGGTTCAGCCCCAGCATTTT. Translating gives CASRAWGGVQPQHF.

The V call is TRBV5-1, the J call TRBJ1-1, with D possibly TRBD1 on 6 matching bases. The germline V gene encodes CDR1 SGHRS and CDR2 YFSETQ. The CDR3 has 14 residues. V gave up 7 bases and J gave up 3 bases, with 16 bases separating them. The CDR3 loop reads CASGLQGGDTEAFF. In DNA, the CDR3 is TGCGCCAGCGGATTACAGGGAGGGGACACTGAAGCTTTCTTT.

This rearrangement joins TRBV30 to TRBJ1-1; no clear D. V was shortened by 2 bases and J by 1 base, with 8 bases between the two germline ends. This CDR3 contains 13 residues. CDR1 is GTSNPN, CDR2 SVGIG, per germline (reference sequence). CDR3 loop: CAWSFTGNTEAFF. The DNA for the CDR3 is TGTGCCTGGAGTTTCACTGGGAACACTGAAGCTTTCTTT.

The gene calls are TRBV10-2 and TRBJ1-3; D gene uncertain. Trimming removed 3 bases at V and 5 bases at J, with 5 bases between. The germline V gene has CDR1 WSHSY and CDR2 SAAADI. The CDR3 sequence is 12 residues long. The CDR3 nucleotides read TGCGCCAGCAGTGAAATTAGAAACACCATATATTTT. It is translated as CASSEIRNTIYF.

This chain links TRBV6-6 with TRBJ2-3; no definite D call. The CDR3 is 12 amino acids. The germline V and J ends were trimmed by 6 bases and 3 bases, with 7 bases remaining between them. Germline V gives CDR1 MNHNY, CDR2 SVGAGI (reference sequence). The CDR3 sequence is CASSRVTDTQYF. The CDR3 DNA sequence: TGTGCCAGCAGCCGTGTAACAGATACGCAGTATTTT.

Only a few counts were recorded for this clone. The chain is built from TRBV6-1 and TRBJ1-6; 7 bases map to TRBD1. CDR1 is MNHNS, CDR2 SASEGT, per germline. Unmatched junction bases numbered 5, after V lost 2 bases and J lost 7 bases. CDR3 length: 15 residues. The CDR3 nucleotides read TGTGCCAGCAGTGAATATTGGGACAGAAATTCACCCCTCCACTTT. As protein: CASSEYWDRNSPLHF.

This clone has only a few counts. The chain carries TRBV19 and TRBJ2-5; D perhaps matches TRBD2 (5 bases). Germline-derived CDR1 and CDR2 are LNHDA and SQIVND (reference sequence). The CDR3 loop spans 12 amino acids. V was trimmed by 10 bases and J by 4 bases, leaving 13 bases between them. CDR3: CATGVFGETQYF. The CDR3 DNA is TGTGCCACCGGGGTGTTTGGAGAGACCCAGTACTTC.

The CDR3 protein is CASSVGGEGVTEAFF. CDR3 nucleotides: TGTGCCAGCAGCGTAGGGGGGGAGGGGGTTACTGAAGCTTTCTTT. The chain has TRBV9 and TRBJ1-1, with D perhaps matching TRBD1 (6 bases). CDR3 length equals 15 residues. The germline V gene encodes CDR1 SGDLS and CDR2 YYNGEE. Trimming removed 0 bases from V and 5 bases from J, with 14 bases in between.

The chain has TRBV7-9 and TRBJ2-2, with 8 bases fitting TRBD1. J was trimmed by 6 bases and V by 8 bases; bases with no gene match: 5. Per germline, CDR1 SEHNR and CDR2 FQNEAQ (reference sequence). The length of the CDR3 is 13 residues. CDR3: CASRMTGAGELFF. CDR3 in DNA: TGTGCCAGCCGGATGACAGGGGCCGGGGAGCTGTTTTTT.

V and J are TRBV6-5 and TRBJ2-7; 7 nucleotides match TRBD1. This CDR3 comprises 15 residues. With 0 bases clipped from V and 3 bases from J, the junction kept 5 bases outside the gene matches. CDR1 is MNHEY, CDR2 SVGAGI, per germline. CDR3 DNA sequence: TGTGCCAGCAGTTACTCCCGGGACAGCCGCTACGAGCAGTACTTC. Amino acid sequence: CASSYSRDSRYEQYF.

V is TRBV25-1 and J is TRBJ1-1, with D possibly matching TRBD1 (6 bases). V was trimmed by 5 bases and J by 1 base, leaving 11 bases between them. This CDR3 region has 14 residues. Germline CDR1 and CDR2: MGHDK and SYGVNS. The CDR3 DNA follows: TGTGCCAGCAGTCACAGGGTCGCGAACACTGAAGCTTTCTTT. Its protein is CASSHRVANTEAFF.

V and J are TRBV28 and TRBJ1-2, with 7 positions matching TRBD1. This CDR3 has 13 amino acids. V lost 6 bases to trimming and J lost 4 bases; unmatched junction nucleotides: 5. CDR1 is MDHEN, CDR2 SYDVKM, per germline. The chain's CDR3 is CASSKTGPYGYTF. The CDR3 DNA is TGTGCCAGCAGCAAGACAGGGCCCTATGGCTACACCTTC.

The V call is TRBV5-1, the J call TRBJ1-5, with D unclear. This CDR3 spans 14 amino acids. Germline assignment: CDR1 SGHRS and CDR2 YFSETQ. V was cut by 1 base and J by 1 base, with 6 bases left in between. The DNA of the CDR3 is TGCGCCAGCAGCTTGACGGGAAGCAATCAGCCCCAGCATTTT. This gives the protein CASSLTGSNQPQHF.

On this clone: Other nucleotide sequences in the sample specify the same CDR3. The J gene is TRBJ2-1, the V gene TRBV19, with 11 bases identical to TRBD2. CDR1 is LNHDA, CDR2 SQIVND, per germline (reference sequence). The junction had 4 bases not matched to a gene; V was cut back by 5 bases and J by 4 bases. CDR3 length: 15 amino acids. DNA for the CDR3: TGTGCCAGTAGTCCTAGCGGGGGGCCTTACAATGAGCAGTTCTTC. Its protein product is CASSPSGGPYNEQFF.

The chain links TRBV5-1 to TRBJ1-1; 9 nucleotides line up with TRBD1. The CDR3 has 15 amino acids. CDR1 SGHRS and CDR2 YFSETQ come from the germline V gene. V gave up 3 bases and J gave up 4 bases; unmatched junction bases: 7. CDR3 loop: CASSSGTGLTTEAFF. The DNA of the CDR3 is TGCGCCAGCAGCTCGGGGACAGGGTTAACCACTGAAGCTTTCTTT.

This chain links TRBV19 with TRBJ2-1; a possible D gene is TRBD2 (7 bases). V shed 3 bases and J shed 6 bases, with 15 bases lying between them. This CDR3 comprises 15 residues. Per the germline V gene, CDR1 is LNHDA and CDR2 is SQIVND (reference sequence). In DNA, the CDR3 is TGTGCCAGTAGTATGAAACGGGGGGCCCTCAATGAGCAGTTCTTC. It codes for CASSMKRGALNEQFF.

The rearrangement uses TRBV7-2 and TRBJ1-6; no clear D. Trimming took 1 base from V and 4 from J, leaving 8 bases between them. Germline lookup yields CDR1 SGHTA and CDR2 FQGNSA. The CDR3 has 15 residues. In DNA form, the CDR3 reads TGTGCCAGCAGCTTAGACAGCTCGTATAATTCACCCCTCCACTTT. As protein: CASSLDSSYNSPLHF.

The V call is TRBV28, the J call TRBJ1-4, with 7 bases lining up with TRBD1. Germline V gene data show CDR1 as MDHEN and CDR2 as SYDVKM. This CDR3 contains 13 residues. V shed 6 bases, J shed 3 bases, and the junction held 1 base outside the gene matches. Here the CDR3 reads CASRGTANEKLFF. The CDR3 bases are TGTGCCAGCAGGGGGACAGCTAATGAAAAACTGTTTTTT.

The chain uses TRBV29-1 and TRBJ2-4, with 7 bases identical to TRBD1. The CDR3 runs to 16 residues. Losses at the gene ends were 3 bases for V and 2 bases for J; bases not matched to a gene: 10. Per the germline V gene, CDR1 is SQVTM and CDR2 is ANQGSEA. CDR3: CSVEGNDRATKNIQYF. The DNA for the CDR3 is TGCAGCGTTGAGGGGAACGACAGGGCTACCAAAAACATTCAGTACTTC.

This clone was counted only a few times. CDR3 residues: CASSLDGVWNTGELFF. The DNA for the CDR3 is TGTGCCAGCAGCTTGGACGGGGTATGGAACACCGGGGAGCTGTTTTTT. The V call is TRBV7-9, the J call TRBJ2-2; TRBD2 is a possible D gene (5 bases). Trimming cost V 3 bases and J 1 base, with 12 bases left between them. This CDR3 comprises 16 residues. CDR1 is SEHNR, CDR2 FQNEAQ, per germline (reference sequence).

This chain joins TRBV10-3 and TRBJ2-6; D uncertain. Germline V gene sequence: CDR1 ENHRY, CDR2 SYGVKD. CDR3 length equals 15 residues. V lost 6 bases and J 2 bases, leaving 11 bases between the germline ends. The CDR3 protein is CAISQITPGANVLTF. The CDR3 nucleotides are TGTGCCATCAGCCAGATCACACCTGGGGCCAACGTCCTGACTTTC.

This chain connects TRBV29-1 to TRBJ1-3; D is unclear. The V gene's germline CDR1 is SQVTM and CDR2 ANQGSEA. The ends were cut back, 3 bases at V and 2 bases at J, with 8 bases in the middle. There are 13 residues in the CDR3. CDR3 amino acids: CSVETGTGNTIYF. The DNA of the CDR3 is TGCAGCGTTGAGACCGGGACTGGAAACACCATATATTTT. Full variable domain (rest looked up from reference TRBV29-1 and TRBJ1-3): SAVISQKPSRDICQRGTSLTIQCQVDSQVTMMFWYRQQPGQSLTLIATANQGSEATYESGFVIDKFPISRPNLTFSTLTVSNMSPEDSSIYLCSVETGTGNTIYFGEGSWLTVV.